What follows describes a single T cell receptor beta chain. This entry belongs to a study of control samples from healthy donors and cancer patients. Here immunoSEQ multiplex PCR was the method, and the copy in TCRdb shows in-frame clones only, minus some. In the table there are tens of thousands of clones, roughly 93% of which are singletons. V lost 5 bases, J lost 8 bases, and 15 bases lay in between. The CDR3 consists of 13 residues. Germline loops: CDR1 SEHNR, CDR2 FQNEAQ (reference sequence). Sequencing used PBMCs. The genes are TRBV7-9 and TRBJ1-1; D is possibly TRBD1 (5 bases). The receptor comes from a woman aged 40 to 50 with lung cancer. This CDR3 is CASSQPAGPEAFF. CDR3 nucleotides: TGTGCCAGCAGCCAACCGGCAGGGCCGGAAGCTTTCTTT.